A single sample gave rise to the 6 T cell receptor beta chains below, sequenced in a study of post-analysis software for immune sequencing data. Notes on the study in general: Five TRBV segments were more frequent in patients than controls; TRBV5-6, TRBV5-1 and TRBV20-1 belonged to this group.

No antigen has been identified for these receptors. Unique-molecular-identifier-tagged TCR beta cDNA libraries were used. TCRdb processed the PCR reads anew with MiXCR; each CDR3 protein has one entry. This sample has approximately 440,000 distinct CDR3 sequences, with roughly 45% found just once. The sample consisted of blood. Receptors were obtained from a girl between 5 and 17 years old with multiple sclerosis.

The chain has TRBV29-1 and TRBJ2-3; 7 nucleotides agree with TRBD1. The CDR3 contains 15 residues. The V gene's germline CDR1 is SQVTM and CDR2 ANQGSEA. Trimming removed 3 bases from V and 5 bases from J; junction bases left unmatched: 11. The CDR3 nucleotides are TGCAGCGTTGAGGACAGGCATGCGACCCAAGATACGCAGTATTTT. Its translation: CSVEDRHATQDTQYF.

The rearrangement uses TRBV6-2 or TRBV6-3 and TRBJ2-1; 8 nucleotides align to TRBD2. V shed 5 bases, J shed 8 bases, and the junction held 5 bases outside the gene matches. CDR3 length equals 13 residues. Germline lookup yields CDR1 MNHEY and CDR2 SVGEGT. The CDR3 is CASSPGLAHEQFF. Here the CDR3 DNA reads TGTGCCAGCAGTCCCGGACTAGCACATGAGCAGTTCTTC.

This clonotype was recorded many times. This chain connects TRBV7-3 to TRBJ2-1; 15 bases are shared with TRBD2. The trim removed 4 bases at V and 7 bases at J, leaving 5 bases unmatched. The CDR3 length is 16 residues. The germline V gene has CDR1 SGHTA and CDR2 FQGTGA. The DNA for the CDR3 is TGTGCCAGCAGCTGGTCCGGGACTAGCGGGAGGAATGAGCAGTTCTTC. Translation: CASSWSGTSGRNEQFF. The whole variable domain, filled in from reference TRBV7-3 and TRBJ2-1, reads GAGVSQTPSNKVTEKGKYVELRCDPISGHTALYWYRQSLGQGPEFLIYFQGTGAADDSGLPNDRFFAVRPEGSVSTLKIQRTERGDSAVYLCASSWSGTSGRNEQFFGPGTRLTVL.

In this sample, this clonotype turned up a few times. Since a much larger clone is just one base distant, this may be a read error. The gene calls are TRBV6-4 and TRBJ2-1; D tentatively fits TRBD1 or TRBD2 (5 bases each). This CDR3 is built from 13 residues. Germline V CDR1 and CDR2: MRHNA, SNTAGT. CDR3 region: CASRDSDNNEQFF. The CDR3 DNA is TGTGCCAGCAGGGACTCGGACAACAATGAGCAGTTCTTC.

This clonotype was observed a handful of times. This chain connects TRBV20-1 to TRBJ2-1; 12 positions agree with TRBD2. Unmatched junction bases numbered 7, after V lost 6 bases and J lost 4 bases. CDR3 length: 15 residues. Germline CDR1 DFQATT, CDR2 SNEGSKA (reference sequence). CDR3 protein: CSAQLTSGGYNEQFF. DNA of the CDR3: TGCAGTGCCCAATTGACTAGCGGGGGTTACAATGAGCAGTTCTTC.

There are a few counts of this clonotype. The chain joins TRBV20-1 to TRBJ2-7; D uncertain. The CDR3 is 14 residues long. Germline lookup yields CDR1 DFQATT and CDR2 SNEGSKA (reference sequence). Trimming pared 3 bases from V and 1 base from J, leaving 13 bases between. In DNA, the CDR3 is TGCAGTGCTAGTAACAGAAGAAGGTCCTACGAGCAGTACTTC. Encoded protein: CSASNRRRSYEQYF.